The 11 T cell receptor beta chains listed next were all sequenced from one sample in a study of identical twins. TCRdb reprocessed the 5' RACE reads via MiXCR and lists one record per CDR3 protein. The sample has approximately 1.8 million distinct CDR3 sequences; about 32% are singletons. Material: cord blood. These receptors came from a newborn girl in good health.

This sequence joins TRBV20-1 and TRBJ2-7; TRBD2 matches at 15 bases. V lost 1 base and J lost 2; bases outside the gene matches: 6. This CDR3 contains 17 residues. Germline loops: CDR1 DFQATT, CDR2 SNEGSKA (reference sequence). In nucleotides, the CDR3 is TGCAGTGCTAGAGTGGGGACTAGCGGGGGGATAACCTACGAGCAGTACTTC. Translating gives CSARVGTSGGITYEQYF.

This chain uses TRBV15 with TRBJ2-1; D is possibly TRBD2 (6 bases). The germline gives CDR1 LNHNV, CDR2 YYDKDF (reference sequence). Trimming cost V 0 bases and J 13 bases, with 28 bases left between them. This CDR3 spans 18 amino acids. The CDR3: CATSRDWDSAGIRETQFF. For the CDR3, the DNA is TGTGCCACCAGCAGAGATTGGGATTCGGCGGGGATTAGAGAGACCCAGTTCTTC.

The V call is TRBV12-3 or TRBV12-4, the J call TRBJ1-1, with a tentative D call TRBD1 (6 bases). CDR3 length: 16 amino acids. The germline V and J ends were trimmed by 3 bases and 2 bases, with 16 bases remaining between them. CDR3 residues: CASSFLQTGFNTEAFF. Written as DNA, the CDR3 is TGTGCCAGCAGTTTCCTTCAGACAGGATTTAACACTGAAGCTTTCTTT.

As to this clonotype: At one of its ends the junction is not consistent with the germline gene, which may arise from a read error. The chain links TRBV4-2 to TRBJ2-5; 7 nucleotides match TRBD1. The DNA end is a closer match to TRBJ2-7, so the J assignment may be wrong. This CDR3 spans 15 amino acids. CDR1 and CDR2 (germline): LGHNA, YNFKEQ. CDR3 in amino acids: CAGSQELRDRYEQYF. CDR3 nucleotide sequence: TGTGCCGGCAGCCAGGAGCTCCGGGACAGATACGAGCAGTACTTC.

The chain uses TRBV6-6 and TRBJ1-4; 9 nucleotides line up with TRBD1. The V gene end was trimmed by 0 bases and the J gene end by 8 bases; junction bases not matched to a gene: 1. Germline V gene lookup returns CDR1 MNHNY and CDR2 SVGAGI (reference sequence). The CDR3 covers 14 residues. For the CDR3, the DNA is TGTGCCAGCAGTTACTCGGGGACAGGGGAAAAACTGTTTTTT. Translating it yields CASSYSGTGEKLFF.

This clonotype was observed a few times. The rearrangement uses TRBV27 and TRBJ2-7, with D unresolved. This CDR3 has 14 residues. V gave up 5 bases and J gave up 5 bases, with 16 bases separating them. Germline loops: CDR1 MNHEY, CDR2 SMNVEV (reference sequence). As DNA, the CDR3 is TGTGCCAGCAGTCACAGCCGTGGGGTCGACGAGCAGTACTTC. Protein: CASSHSRGVDEQYF.

J is TRBJ2-1 and V is TRBV3-1; 11 nucleotides line up with TRBD2. Germline V gene lookup returns CDR1 LGHDT and CDR2 YNNKEL (reference sequence). V gave up 0 bases and J gave up 4 bases; unmatched junction bases: 5. The CDR3 totals 17 residues. The CDR3 DNA follows: TGTGCCAGCAGCCAAGATCCTAGCGGGAGGTGGTACAATGAGCAGTTCTTC. Its translation: CASSQDPSGRWYNEQFF.

J is TRBJ1-1 and V is TRBV27, with no clear D. Germline CDR1 and CDR2: MNHEY and SMNVEV (reference sequence). Trimming removed 0 bases from V and 5 bases from J, with 7 bases in between. This CDR3 is 13 amino acids long. The CDR3 nucleotides are TGTGCCAGCAGTTTATCGGCCGAGACTGAAGCTTTCTTT. Encoded protein: CASSLSAETEAFF.

A note on this clonotype: One junction end disagrees with the germline gene, perhaps due to a read error. This chain connects TRBV4-1 to TRBJ2-3, with D perhaps matching TRBD1 or TRBD2 (5 bases each). The V gene's germline CDR1 is MGHRA and CDR2 YSYEKL. The CDR3 extends over 13 amino acids. CDR3 coding DNA: TGTGCCAGCAGCCAGGGACGGTTAGATACGCAGTATTTT. Protein: CASSQGRLDTQYF.

This clonotype was seen more than once but under ten times. The V and J genes are TRBV3-1 and TRBJ2-7; 14 bases line up with TRBD2. The J segment lost 7 bases and the V segment lost 5 bases, leaving 10 bases of the junction unmatched. Germline V CDR1 and CDR2: LGHDT, YNNKEL (reference sequence). The CDR3 has 16 residues. This CDR3 reads CASSSWTSGRTGEQYF. CDR3 nucleotides: TGTGCCAGCAGCTCATGGACTAGCGGGAGGACTGGGGAGCAGTACTTC.

This clonotype has a handful of counts. This chain connects TRBV7-9 to TRBJ2-7; 9 bases agree with TRBD1. This CDR3 contains 15 residues. The germline V gene has CDR1 SEHNR and CDR2 FQNEAQ (reference sequence). J gave up 5 bases and V 5 bases, and 10 bases lay outside the gene matches. The CDR3 DNA is TGTGCCAGCAGCATGCCCGGGACAGGGTCCAACGAGCAGTACTTC. It yields the protein CASSMPGTGSNEQYF.